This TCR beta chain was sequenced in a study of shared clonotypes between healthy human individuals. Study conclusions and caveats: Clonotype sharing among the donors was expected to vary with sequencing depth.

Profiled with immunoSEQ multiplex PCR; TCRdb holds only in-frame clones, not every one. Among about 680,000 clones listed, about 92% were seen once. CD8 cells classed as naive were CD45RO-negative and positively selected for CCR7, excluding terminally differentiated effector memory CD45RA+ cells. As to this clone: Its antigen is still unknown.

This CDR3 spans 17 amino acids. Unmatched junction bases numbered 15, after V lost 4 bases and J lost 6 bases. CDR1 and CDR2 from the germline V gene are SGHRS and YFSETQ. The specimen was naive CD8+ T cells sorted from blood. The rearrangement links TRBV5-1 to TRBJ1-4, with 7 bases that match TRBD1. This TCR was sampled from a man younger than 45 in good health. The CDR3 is CASSDRYKTGRDEKLFF. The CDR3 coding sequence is TGCGCCAGCAGCGACCGATACAAGACAGGGCGGGATGAAAAACTGTTTTTT.